This T cell receptor beta chain was captured in a study of T cells in localized non-small cell lung cancer. Measured with immunoSEQ multiplex PCR; TCRdb has only the in-frame clones, and not every one. The table has tens of thousands of clones, roughly 84% seen once. Study outcomes and limitations: Sequence data derive from only one tumor region, so heterogeneity remains possible. A higher density of T cells in blood coincided with extended overall survival. Turning up in adjacent lung were a median around 50 of the top 100 tumor clones. Exceeding tumor, uninvolved adjacent lung had the highest T cell clonality.

About this clone: As yet, its antigen is unknown.

Deletions cut 1 base from V and 6 bases from J, with 16 bases between. This CDR3 has 15 amino acids. Germline CDR1 reads MNHEY; CDR2 reads SVGAGI. This specimen was peripheral blood mononuclear cells, taken before any cancer treatment. The V call is TRBV6-5, the J call TRBJ2-7; perhaps D is TRBD1 or TRBD2 (5 bases each). This clonotype was sampled from a man aged 35 to 70 with stage III lung adenocarcinoma. CDR3 in amino acids: CASSYWGSKAGEQYF. In nucleotides, the CDR3 is TGTGCCAGCAGTTACTGGGGCTCCAAGGCGGGCGAGCAGTACTTC.